The source of this T cell receptor (beta chain) is a study of T cell responses to AZD1222 COVID-19 vaccine. Whole-study results and caveats: The donors showed a predominance of white British ancestry and of females, with possible underestimation of clonal diversity.

Unmatched junction bases numbered 10, after V lost 3 bases and J lost 12 bases. There are 13 residues in the CDR3. In germline, CDR1 is MDHEN, CDR2 SYDVKM. Worth noting for this clone: Antigen unknown.

The analysis combined second doses at about 4 or about 12 weeks. The data were produced by immunoSEQ multiplex PCR, yet TCRdb's version contains in-frame clones alone and is incomplete. The sample holds about 140,000 clones; under 90% are singletons and the top ten take 1.5% to 2%. The source of this sequence is an adult who received the AZD1222 COVID-19 vaccine. Sequenced material: peripheral blood, taken 28 days after the second AZD1222 dose. This chain links TRBV28 with TRBJ1-1, with 7 bases that match TRBD1. The CDR3 loop is CASSFSRDRVTFF. CDR3 in DNA: TGTGCCAGCAGTTTCTCCCGAGACAGGGTGACTTTCTTT.